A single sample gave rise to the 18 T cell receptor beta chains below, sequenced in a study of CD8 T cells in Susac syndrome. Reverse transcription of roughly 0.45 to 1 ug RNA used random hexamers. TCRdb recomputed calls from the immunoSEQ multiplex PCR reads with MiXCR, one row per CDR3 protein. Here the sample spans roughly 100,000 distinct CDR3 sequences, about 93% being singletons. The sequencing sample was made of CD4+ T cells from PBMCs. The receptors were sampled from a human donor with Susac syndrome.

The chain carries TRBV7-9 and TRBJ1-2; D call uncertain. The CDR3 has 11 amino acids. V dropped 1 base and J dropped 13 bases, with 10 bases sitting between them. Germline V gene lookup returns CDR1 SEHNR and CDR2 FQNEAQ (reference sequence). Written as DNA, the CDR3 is TGTGCCAGCAGCTTAGTAGGGTTGATCACCTTC. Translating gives CASSLVGLITF. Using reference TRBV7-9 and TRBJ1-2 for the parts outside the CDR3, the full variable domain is DTGVSQNPRHKITKRGQNVTFRCDPISEHNRLYWYRQTLGQGPEFLTYFQNEAQLEKSRLLSDRFSAERPKGSFSTLEIQRTEQGDSAMYLCASSLVGLITFGSGTRLTVV.

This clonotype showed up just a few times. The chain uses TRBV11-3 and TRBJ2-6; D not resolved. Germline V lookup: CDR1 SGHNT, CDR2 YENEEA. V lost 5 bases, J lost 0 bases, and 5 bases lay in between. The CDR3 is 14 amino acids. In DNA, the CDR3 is TGTGCCAGCAGCCCCTCCTCTGGGGCCAACGTCCTGACTTTC. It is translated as CASSPSSGANVLTF.

CDR3 in amino acids: CASSPPTGVNQPQHF. For the CDR3, the DNA is TGTGCCAGCAGCCCCCCGACAGGGGTCAATCAGCCCCAGCATTTT. The chain has TRBV5-6 and TRBJ1-5; TRBD1 matches at 8 bases. V was clipped by 4 bases and J by 3 bases; unmatched bases: 6. The CDR3 is 15 amino acids. CDR1 is SGHDT and CDR2 is YYEEEE in the germline V gene.

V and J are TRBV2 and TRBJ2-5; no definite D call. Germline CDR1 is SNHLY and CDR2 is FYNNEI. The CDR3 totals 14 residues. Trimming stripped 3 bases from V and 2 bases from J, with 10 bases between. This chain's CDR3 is CASSDPGSQETQYF. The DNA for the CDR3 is TGTGCCAGCAGTGACCCCGGCAGTCAAGAGACCCAGTACTTC.

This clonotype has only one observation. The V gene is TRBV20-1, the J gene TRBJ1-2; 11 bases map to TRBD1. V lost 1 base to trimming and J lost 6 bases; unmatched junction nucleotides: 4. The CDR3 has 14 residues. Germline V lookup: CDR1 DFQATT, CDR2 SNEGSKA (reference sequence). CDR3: CSARAGQGANGYTF. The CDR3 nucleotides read TGCAGTGCTAGAGCCGGACAGGGGGCAAATGGCTACACCTTC.

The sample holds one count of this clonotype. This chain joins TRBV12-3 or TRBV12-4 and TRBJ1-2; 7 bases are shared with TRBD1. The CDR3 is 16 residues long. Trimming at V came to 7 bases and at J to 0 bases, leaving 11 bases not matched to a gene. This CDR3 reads CASNKGGGGANYGYTF. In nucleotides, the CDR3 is TGTGCCAGCAATAAAGGGGGCGGGGGAGCTAACTATGGCTACACCTTC.

CDR3 DNA: TGTGCCAGCAGGGGTCGGGATGAGCAGTTCTTC. Residues: CASRGRDEQFF. The gene calls are TRBV3-1 and TRBJ2-1; D is undetermined. The CDR3 sequence is 11 residues long. V was cut by 6 bases and J by 8 bases, with 8 bases left in between. Germline lookup yields CDR1 LGHDT and CDR2 YNNKEL (reference sequence).

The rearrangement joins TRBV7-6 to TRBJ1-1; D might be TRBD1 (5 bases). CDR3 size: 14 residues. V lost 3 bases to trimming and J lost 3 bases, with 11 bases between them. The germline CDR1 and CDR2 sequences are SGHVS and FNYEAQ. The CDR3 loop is CASSLRGTDTEAFF. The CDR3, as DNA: TGTGCCAGCAGCTTGAGGGGAACTGACACTGAAGCTTTCTTT.

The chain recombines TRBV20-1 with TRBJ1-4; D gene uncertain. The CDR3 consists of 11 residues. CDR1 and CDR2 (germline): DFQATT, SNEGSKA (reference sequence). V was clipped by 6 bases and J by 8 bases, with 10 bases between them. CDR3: CSAPETEKLFF. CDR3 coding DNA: TGCAGTGCACCGGAGACAGAAAAACTGTTTTTT.

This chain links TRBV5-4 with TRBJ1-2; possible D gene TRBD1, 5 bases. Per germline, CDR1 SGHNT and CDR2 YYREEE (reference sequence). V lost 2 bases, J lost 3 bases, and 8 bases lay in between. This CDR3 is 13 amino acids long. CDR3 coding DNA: TGTGCCAGCAGCTTTGTACAGGACTATGGCTACACCTTC. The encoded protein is CASSFVQDYGYTF.

CDR3 nucleotide sequence: TGTGCCAGCAGCCCGGGACAGGGAGAAAAACTGTTTTTT. As protein: CASSPGQGEKLFF. The rearrangement joins TRBV9 to TRBJ1-4, with 9 bases identical to TRBD1. This CDR3 contains 13 residues. Germline V gives CDR1 SGDLS, CDR2 YYNGEE. V gave up 4 bases and J gave up 8 bases; unmatched junction bases: 3.

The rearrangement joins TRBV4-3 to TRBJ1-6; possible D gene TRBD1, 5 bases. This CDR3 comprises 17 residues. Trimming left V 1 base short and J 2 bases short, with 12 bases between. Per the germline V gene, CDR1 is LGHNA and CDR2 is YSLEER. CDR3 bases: TGCGCCAGCAGCCAAGCGGACCAGGGCGCCTATAATTCACCCCTCCACTTT. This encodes CASSQADQGAYNSPLHF.

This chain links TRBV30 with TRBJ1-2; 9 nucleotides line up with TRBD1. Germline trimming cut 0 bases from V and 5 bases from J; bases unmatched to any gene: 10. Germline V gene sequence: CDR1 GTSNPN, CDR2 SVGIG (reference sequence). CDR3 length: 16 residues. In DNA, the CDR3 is TGTGCCTGGAGTGTACACGAGACAGGGGGTGTTTATGGCTACACCTTC. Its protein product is CAWSVHETGGVYGYTF. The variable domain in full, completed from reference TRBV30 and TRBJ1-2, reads SQTIHQWPATLVQPVGSPLSLECTVEGTSNPNLYWYRQAAGRGLQLLFYSVGIGQISSEVPQNLSASRPQDRQFILSSKKLLLSDSGFYLCAWSVHETGGVYGYTFGSGTRLTVV.

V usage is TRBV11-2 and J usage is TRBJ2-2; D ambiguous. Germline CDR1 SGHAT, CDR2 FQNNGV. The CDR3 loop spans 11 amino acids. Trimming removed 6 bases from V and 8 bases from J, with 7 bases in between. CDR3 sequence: CASSPTGELFF. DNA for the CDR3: TGTGCCAGCAGTCCCACAGGGGAGCTGTTTTTT.

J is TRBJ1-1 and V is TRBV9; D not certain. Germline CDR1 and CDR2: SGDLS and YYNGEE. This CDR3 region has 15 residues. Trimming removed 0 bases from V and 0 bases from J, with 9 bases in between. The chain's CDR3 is CASSVEARLNTEAFF. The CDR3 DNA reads TGTGCCAGCAGCGTAGAGGCCCGCCTGAACACTGAAGCTTTCTTT. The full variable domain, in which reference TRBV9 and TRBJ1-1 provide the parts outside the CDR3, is DSGVTQTPKHLITATGQRVTLRCSPRSGDLSVYWYQQSLDQGLQFLIQYYNGEERAKGNILERFSAQQFPDLHSELNLSSLELGDSALYFCASSVEARLNTEAFFGQGTRLTVV.

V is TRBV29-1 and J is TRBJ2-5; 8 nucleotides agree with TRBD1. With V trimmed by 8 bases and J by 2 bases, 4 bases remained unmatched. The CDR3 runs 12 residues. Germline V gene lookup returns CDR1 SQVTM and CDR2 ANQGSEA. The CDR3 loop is CSSTGGQETQYF. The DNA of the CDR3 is TGCAGCAGTACAGGGGGACAAGAGACCCAGTACTTC.

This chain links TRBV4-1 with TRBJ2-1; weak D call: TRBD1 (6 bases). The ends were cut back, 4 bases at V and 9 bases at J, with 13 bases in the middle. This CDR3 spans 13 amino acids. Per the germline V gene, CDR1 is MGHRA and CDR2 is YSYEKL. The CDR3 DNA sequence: TGCGCCAGCAGCCGGACAGTAGGTACTGAGCAGTTCTTC. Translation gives CASSRTVGTEQFF.

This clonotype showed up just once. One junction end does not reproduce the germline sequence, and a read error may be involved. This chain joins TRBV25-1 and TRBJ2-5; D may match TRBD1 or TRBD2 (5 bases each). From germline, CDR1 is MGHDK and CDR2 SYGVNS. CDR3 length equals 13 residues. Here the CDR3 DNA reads TGCGCTACCTGGGGGACGGTACAAGAGACCCAGTACTTC. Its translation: CATWGTVQETQYF.